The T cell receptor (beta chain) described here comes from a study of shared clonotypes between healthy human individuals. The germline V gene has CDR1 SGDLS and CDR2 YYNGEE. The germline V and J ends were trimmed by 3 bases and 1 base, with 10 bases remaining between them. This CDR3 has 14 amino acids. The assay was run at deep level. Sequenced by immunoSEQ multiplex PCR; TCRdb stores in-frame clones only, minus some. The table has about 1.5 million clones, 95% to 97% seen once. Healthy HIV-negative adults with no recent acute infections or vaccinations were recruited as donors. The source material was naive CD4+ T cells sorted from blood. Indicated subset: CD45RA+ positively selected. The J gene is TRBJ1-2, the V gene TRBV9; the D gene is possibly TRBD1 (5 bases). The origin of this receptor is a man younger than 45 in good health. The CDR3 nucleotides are TGTGCCAGCAGCGGAGGGGTACTTAACTATGGCTACACCTTC. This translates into CASSGGVLNYGYTF.